This TCR beta chain is from a study of blood T cell repertoires in COVID-19. Study-level background: The study drew acute and convalescent COVID-19 samples from the United States, Italy and Spain. Nucleic acid was either cDNA or gDNA, and it came from T cells, B-cell-depleted T cells, or PBMCs.

Original processing methods: Estimated nucleated cell counts came from reference gene primer amplification. The method was immunoSEQ multiplex PCR; TCRdb's version includes in-frame clones alone and lacks a portion of them. Clonal size and the V and J genes are those of that table, whereas D and trimming came from the DNA. There are some 73,000 clones in the sample; about four fifths occur only once, and roughly 4% lies in the top ten. CDR3 size: 13 residues. Germline assignment: CDR1 SGHVS and CDR2 FNYEAQ. Trimming removed 0 bases from V and 8 bases from J, with 5 bases in between. This TCR was sampled from a woman between 55 and 75 years old with acute or convalescent COVID-19. V and J are TRBV7-6 and TRBJ1-6; D is unclear. The specimen was peripheral blood. This CDR3 reads CASSLAPDSPLHF. The DNA of the CDR3 is TGTGCCAGCAGCTTAGCCCCCGATTCACCCCTCCACTTT.